Sequencing of this T cell receptor (beta chain) was carried out in a study of identical twins. Study-wide results and limits: Beta out-of-frame twin sharing showed a weaker excess.

V dropped 2 bases and J dropped 8; count of bases not matched to a gene: 8. Per germline, CDR1 KGHSH and CDR2 LQKENI. This CDR3 has 15 amino acids. This clonotype was counted ten times or more. No antigen is known for it. TCRdb recomputed calls from the 5' RACE reads with MiXCR, one row per CDR3 protein. Of 250,000 to 350,000 distinct CDR3 sequences listed, about 8% are singletons. The same specimen was also included in a second study, on yellow fever vaccine responses in identical twins. That source reports: Twins' vaccine T cell response reportedly gave the appearance of partial convergence and partial personalization.

Sequences were obtained from memory (CD45RO+) T cells sorted from blood. This TCR came from a woman aged 18-35 years in good health. The chain links TRBV18 to TRBJ1-3; 8 bases map to TRBD1. The CDR3 coding sequence is TGTGCCAGCTCACCATCCAGGGGGCACTTGGACACCATATATTTT. Encoded protein: CASSPSRGHLDTIYF. Full variable domain (rest looked up from reference TRBV18 and TRBJ1-3): NAGVMQNPRHLVRRRGQEARLRCSPMKGHSHVYWYRQLPEEGLKFMVYLQKENIIDESGMPKERFSAEFPKEGPSILRIQQVVRGDSAAYFCASSPSRGHLDTIYFGEGSWLTVV.